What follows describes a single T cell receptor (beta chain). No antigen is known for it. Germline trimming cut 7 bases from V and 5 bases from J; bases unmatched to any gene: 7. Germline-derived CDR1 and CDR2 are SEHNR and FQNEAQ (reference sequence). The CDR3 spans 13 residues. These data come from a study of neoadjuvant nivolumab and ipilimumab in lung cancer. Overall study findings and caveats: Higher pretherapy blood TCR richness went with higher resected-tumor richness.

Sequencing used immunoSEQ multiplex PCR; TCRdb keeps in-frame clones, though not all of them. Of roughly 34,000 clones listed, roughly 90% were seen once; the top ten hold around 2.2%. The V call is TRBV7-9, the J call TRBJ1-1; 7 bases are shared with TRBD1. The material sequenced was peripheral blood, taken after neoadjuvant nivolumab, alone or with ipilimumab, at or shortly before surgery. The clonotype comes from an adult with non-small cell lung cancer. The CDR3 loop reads CASIRTGETEAFF. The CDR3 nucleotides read TGTGCCAGCATCAGAACAGGGGAAACTGAAGCTTTCTTT.